This T cell receptor (beta chain) came from a study of T-cell reconstitution after alpha-beta-depleted transplantation in children. This clonotype was seen at least ten times. Library preparation (for TCRbeta) was performed with unique molecular identifiers. In TCRdb, the PCR reads were re-called with MiXCR into one record per CDR3 protein. The sample carries over 300,000 distinct CDR3 sequences, about 9.3% recorded once. This TCR was sampled from a human donor who donated a stem cell graft to a child with acute lymphoblastic leukemia. The specimen comprised PBMCs from the stem cell graft donor, sampled from the stem cell graft.

CDR3 loop: CASSYLDTSRTLHF. CDR3 in DNA: TGTGCCAGCAGTTACCTGGACACCTCTAGAACCCTCCACTTT. The chain combines TRBV28 with TRBJ1-6; weak D call: TRBD1 (5 bases). V lost 4 bases and J 14 bases, leaving 18 bases between the germline ends. CDR1 and CDR2 from the germline V gene are MDHEN and SYDVKM. The CDR3 has 14 residues.